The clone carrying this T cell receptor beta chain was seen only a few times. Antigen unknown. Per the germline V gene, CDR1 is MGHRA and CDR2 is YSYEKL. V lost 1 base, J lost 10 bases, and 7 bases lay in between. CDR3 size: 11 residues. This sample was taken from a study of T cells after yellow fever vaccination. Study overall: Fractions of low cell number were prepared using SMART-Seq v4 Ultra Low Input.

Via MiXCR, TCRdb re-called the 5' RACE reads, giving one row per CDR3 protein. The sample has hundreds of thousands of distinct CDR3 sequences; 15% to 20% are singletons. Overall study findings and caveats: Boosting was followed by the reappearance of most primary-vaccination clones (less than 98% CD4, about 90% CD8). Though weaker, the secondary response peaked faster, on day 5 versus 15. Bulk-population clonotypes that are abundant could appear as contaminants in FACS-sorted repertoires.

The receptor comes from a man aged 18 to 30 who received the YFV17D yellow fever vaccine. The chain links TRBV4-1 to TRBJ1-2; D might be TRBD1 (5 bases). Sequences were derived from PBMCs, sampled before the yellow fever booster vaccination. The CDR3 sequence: CASSQGGTYTF. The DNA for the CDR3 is TGCGCCAGCAGCCAAGGCGGGACCTACACCTTC.